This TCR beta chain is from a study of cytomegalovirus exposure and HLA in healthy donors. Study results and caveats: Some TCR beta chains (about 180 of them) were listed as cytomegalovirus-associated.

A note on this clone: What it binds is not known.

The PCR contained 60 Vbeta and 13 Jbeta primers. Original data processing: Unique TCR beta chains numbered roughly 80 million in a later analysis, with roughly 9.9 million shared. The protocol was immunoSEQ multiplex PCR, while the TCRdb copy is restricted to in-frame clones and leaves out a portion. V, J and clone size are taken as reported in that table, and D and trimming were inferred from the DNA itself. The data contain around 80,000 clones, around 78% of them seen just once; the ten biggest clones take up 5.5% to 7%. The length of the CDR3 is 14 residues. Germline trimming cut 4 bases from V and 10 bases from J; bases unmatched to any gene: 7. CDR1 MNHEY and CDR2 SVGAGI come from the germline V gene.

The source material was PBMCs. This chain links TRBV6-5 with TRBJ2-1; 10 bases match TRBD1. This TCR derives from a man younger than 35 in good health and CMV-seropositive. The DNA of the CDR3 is TGTGCCAGCAGTTGGGGACAGGGGCCGGTAGAGCAGTTCTTC. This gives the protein CASSWGQGPVEQFF.